This T cell receptor beta chain was recovered during a study of T cells expressing NK-cell markers. Study summary: Source material for TCR beta repertoires consisted of sorted CD3+CD56+NKG2C+, CD3+CD56+NKG2C- and CD3+CD56-NKG2C+ T cells. The authors sequenced eight donors, of whom seven were HCMV-seropositive and one was seronegative.

It was by 5'RACE template switching with UMIs that TCR beta cDNA was made. TCRdb reprocessed the 5' RACE reads and keeps a single row for each CDR3 protein, giving no DNA. The table gives fewer than 550,000 distinct CDR3 sequences; the top ten clones make up roughly 1.4% of it. From germline, CDR1 is SGHRS and CDR2 YFSETQ. CDR3 length: 15 amino acids. This TCR derives from a woman aged 50 to 65 in good health. The chain links TRBV5-1 to TRBJ2-3; TCRdb outputs TRBD1, but without DNA this stays unchecked. The sample taken for sequencing was blood T cells: a sorted CD56 or NKG2C T cell subset, CD4+ or CD8+ T cells, or bulk PBMC T cells (not recorded which). This chain's CDR3 is CASSRTQGRTDTQYF.